This is a list of T cell receptor beta chains from one sample in a study of technical replicates of blood from a handful of donors. Here immunoSEQ multiplex PCR was the method, and the copy in TCRdb shows in-frame clones only, minus some. The sample lists 80,000 to 100,000 clones; roughly 96% were seen once. The sequenced sample consisted of T cells isolated from PBMCs. Receptors were obtained from a human donor in good health. The CDR3 runs from the conserved cysteine through the conserved F or W. The D gene is left open where the match is weak. Clone size appears in some rows only: once, few, many, or a class for an expanded clone.

CASSYSTRGLHGYTF TGTGCCAGCAGTTACTCGACCAGGGGCCTGCATGGCTACACCTTC TRBV6-5 . . TRBJ1-2
CASSEATERNTIYF TGTGCCAGCAGTGAAGCAACGGAGAGAAACACCATATATTTT TRBV6-1 . . TRBJ1-3
CASSWQTGLYNEQFF TGTGCCAGCAGCTGGCAGACGGGTCTCTACAATGAGCAGTTCTTC TRBV11-2 . . TRBJ2-1
CASSTSTSEPRETQYF TGTGCCAGCAGCACAAGTACTAGCGAACCAAGAGAGACCCAGTACTTC TRBV9 . TRBD2 TRBJ2-5
CASSEGVWGNTEAFF TGTGCCAGCAGCGAGGGGGTTTGGGGGAACACTGAAGCTTTCTTT TRBV9 . . TRBJ1-1
CASSHPLTGERHEQYF TGTGCCAGCAGCCACCCCTTGACAGGGGAAAGGCACGAGCAGTACTTC TRBV27 . TRBD1 TRBJ2-7
CAGHWTSGRGYEQYF TGTGCCGGGCACTGGACTAGCGGGAGAGGCTACGAGCAGTACTTC TRBV30 once TRBD2 TRBJ2-7
CASSSRLFKDEQFF TGTGCCAGCAGCTCACGACTATTTAAGGATGAGCAGTTCTTC TRBV9 . . TRBJ2-1
CASSPTGQGISSYNEQFF TGTGCCAGCAGCCCAACCGGACAGGGTATCAGCTCCTACAATGAGCAGTTCTTC TRBV9 . TRBD1 TRBJ2-1
CASSPLRDMGSYEQYF TGTGCCAGCTCACCACTACGGGACATGGGCTCCTACGAGCAGTACTTC TRBV18 . . TRBJ2-7
CASSPQGAPTEAFF TGTGCCAGCAGTCCACAGGGCGCGCCGACTGAAGCTTTCTTT TRBV28 . . TRBJ1-1
CASSLDFMNTEAFF TGTGCCAGCAGCTTAGATTTTATGAACACTGAAGCTTTCTTT TRBV7-9 . . TRBJ1-1
CASSLEGREAIYF TGTGCCAGCAGTTTAGAGGGTAGGGAGGCCATATATTTT TRBV7-8 . . TRBJ1-3
CASSQAPASGENTGELFF TGCGCCAGCAGCCAAGCCCCTGCCAGCGGAGAGAACACCGGGGAGCTGTTTTTT TRBV4-1 . . TRBJ2-2
CASSRTGHYEKLFF TGTGCCAGCAGTAGGACAGGGCACTATGAAAAACTGTTTTTT TRBV6-6 . TRBD1 TRBJ1-4
CASSLVPGDSYEQYF TGTGCCAGCAGCTTAGTCCCAGGCGATTCCTACGAGCAGTACTTC TRBV7-2 . . TRBJ2-7
CAISDPDSGDLSYEQYF TGTGCCATCAGTGACCCTGACTCGGGGGATTTGAGCTACGAGCAGTACTTC TRBV10-3 . . TRBJ2-7
CASSQDGDLNEQFF TGTGCCAGCAGCCAAGACGGGGACTTGAATGAGCAGTTCTTC TRBV4-2 . . TRBJ2-1
CASSQEYLATFEETQYF TGCGCCAGCAGCCAAGAATATTTAGCCACCTTCGAAGAGACCCAGTACTTC TRBV4-3 once . TRBJ2-5
CASSPGTVTGWEQYF TGTGCCAGCTCACCCGGGACAGTGACTGGGTGGGAGCAGTACTTC TRBV18 . TRBD1 TRBJ2-7
CASSLGTGEAFF TGTGCCAGCAGTTTGGGGACAGGTGAAGCTTTCTTT TRBV28 . TRBD1 TRBJ1-1
CSVLTRLAGMNTEAFF TGCAGCGTTCTTACCAGACTTGCAGGGATGAACACTGAAGCTTTCTTT TRBV29-1 few . TRBJ1-1
CASSRGPGYTF TGTGCCAGCAGCCGAGGTCCGGGCTACACCTTC TRBV7-2 . . TRBJ1-2
CASSRLAGEYEQYF TGTGCCAGTAGTAGACTAGCGGGAGAATACGAGCAGTACTTC TRBV19 . TRBD2 TRBJ2-7
CASSLARQGSGELFF TGCGCCAGCAGCTTAGCAAGACAGGGATCCGGGGAGCTGTTTTTT TRBV5-1 . TRBD1 TRBJ2-2
CASSQEFDREHEQYF TGTGCCAGCAGCCAAGAATTTGACAGGGAACACGAGCAGTACTTC TRBV14 . TRBD1 TRBJ2-7
CASSLTAAADTQYF TGTGCCAGCAGCTTGACTGCTGCCGCAGATACGCAGTATTTT TRBV13 . . TRBJ2-3
CASGEDTETQYF TGTGCCAGCGGAGAGGACACTGAGACCCAGTACTTC TRBV7-2 . . TRBJ2-5
CASSLLRSDEQYF TGTGCCAGCAGCTTGCTTCGGTCGGACGAGCAGTACTTC TRBV7-9 . . TRBJ2-7
CASSLEGASSYNEQFF TGCGCCAGCAGCCTTGAGGGTGCCAGCTCCTACAATGAGCAGTTCTTC TRBV5-1 . . TRBJ2-1
CASSWEEGYTF TGTGCCAGCAGTTGGGAGGAAGGCTACACCTTC TRBV6-6 . . TRBJ1-2
CATSGLDRAPYEQYF TGTGCCACCAGCGGACTGGACAGGGCCCCCTACGAGCAGTACTTC TRBV15 . TRBD1 TRBJ2-7
CASTRDSGNQPQHF TGTGCCAGCACGCGGGACAGTGGCAATCAGCCCCAGCATTTT TRBV2 . TRBD1 TRBJ1-5
CSARRVGQETQYF TGCAGCGCCCGCAGGGTGGGCCAAGAGACCCAGTACTTC TRBV29-1 . . TRBJ2-5
CRTVGTSAHGATYNEQFF TGTCGGACGGTCGGGACTAGCGCTCACGGGGCGACCTACAATGAGCAGTTCTTC TRBV19 . TRBD2 TRBJ2-1
CASKKTGDYGYTF TGTGCCAGCAAGAAGACAGGGGACTATGGCTACACCTTC TRBV13 . TRBD1 TRBJ1-2